The clone carrying this T cell receptor (beta chain) was seen once. The record originates from a study of blood T cell repertoires in COVID-19. Study information: The United States, Italy and Spain supplied acute and convalescent COVID-19 samples. T cells, B-cell-depleted T cells, or PBMCs supplied cDNA or gDNA.

CDR1 and CDR2 from the germline V gene are SGDLS and YYNGEE. The CDR3 has 16 amino acids. J was trimmed by 2 bases and V by 3 bases; bases with no gene match: 11. How the authors handled the data: Researchers report that nucleated cell counts were estimated from reference gene primer amplification. Measured with immunoSEQ multiplex PCR; TCRdb has only the in-frame clones, and not every one. V, J and clone size are taken as reported in that table, and D and trimming were inferred from the DNA itself. The sample gives 200,000 or so clones, 75% to 90% of which show up once; 5.1% is in the top ten. The chain combines TRBV9 with TRBJ2-7; 7 nucleotides line up with TRBD2. The clonotype was recovered from a human donor in a cohort sampled during active COVID-19. The sample comprised peripheral blood. This CDR3 is CASSEGGEYLTYEQYF. The CDR3 DNA reads TGTGCCAGCAGCGAGGGAGGGGAATATCTAACCTACGAGCAGTACTTC.